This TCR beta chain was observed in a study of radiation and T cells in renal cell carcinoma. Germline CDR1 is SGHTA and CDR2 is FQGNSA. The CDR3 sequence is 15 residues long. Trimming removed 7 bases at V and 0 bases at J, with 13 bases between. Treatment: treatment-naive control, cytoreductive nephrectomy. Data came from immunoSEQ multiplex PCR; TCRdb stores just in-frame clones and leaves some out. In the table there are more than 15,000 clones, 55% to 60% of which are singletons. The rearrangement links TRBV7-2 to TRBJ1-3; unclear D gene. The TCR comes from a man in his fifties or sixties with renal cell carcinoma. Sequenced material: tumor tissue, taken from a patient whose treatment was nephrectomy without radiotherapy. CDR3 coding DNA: TGTGCCAGCAAAATAGGGAGTAACTCTGGAAACACCATATATTTT. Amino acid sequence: CASKIGSNSGNTIYF.